This T cell receptor (beta chain) was identified during a study of cytomegalovirus exposure and HLA in healthy donors. From the roughly 110-subject validation cohort, which was separate from the roughly 630-subject first cohort, the donors were drawn. A remark on this clone: Its antigen remains unknown.

General study results and limits: A few chains tied to CMV proved CMV antigen-specific in vitro. First-cohort TCR clusters were later found to tend to co-occur in the 90 to 150 validation repertoires.

The method was immunoSEQ multiplex PCR; TCRdb's version includes in-frame clones alone and lacks a portion of them. The data show hundreds of thousands of clones, roughly 84% seen once. The V gene lost 0 bases and the J gene lost 3 bases, with 13 bases spanning the gap. The CDR3 spans 16 residues. Germline values: CDR1 SGHNT, CDR2 YYREEE (reference sequence). The chain uses TRBV5-4 and TRBJ2-1, with D possibly matching TRBD2 (6 bases). The TCR originated in a man aged 18 to 30 in good health and CMV-seropositive. What was sequenced was PBMCs. CDR3 loop: CASSLDSGTGYNEQFF. In DNA form, the CDR3 reads TGTGCCAGCAGCTTGGATTCCGGGACTGGCTACAATGAGCAGTTCTTC. The full variable domain, its missing parts supplied by reference TRBV5-4 and TRBJ2-1, is ETGVTQSPTHLIKTRGQQVTLRCSSQSGHNTVSWYQQALGQGPQFIFQYYREEENGRGNFPPRFSGLQFPNYSSELNVNALELDDSALYLCASSLDSGTGYNEQFFGPGTRLTVL.